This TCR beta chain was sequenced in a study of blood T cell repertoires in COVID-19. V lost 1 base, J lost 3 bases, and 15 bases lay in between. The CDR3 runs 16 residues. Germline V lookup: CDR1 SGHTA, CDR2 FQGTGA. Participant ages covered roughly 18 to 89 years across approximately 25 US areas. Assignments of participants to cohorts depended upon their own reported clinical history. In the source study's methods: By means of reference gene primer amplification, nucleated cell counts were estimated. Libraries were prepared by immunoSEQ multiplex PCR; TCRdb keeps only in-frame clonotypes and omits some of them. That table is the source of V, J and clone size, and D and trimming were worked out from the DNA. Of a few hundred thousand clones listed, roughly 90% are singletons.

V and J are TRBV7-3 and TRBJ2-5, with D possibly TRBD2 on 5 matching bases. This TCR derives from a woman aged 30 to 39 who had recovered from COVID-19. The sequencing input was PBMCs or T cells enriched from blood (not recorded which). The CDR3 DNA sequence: TGTGCCAGCAGCTTAAGTGGACGGCTAGCAAAAGAGACCCAGTACTTC. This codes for CASSLSGRLAKETQYF.